These T cell receptor beta chains were read from a single sample in a study of CXCR3-negative and CXCR3-positive naive CD8 T cells. For each CDR3 protein, TCRdb gives one entry from its re-call of the 5' RACE reads, without DNA. Its table records about 53,000 distinct CDR3 sequences. The sequenced material came from naive CXCR3+ CD8+ T cells from blood. The source is a human donor in good health. Some clones in this sample may be carry-over from other donors' samples. CDR3s include the opening cysteine and the closing phenylalanine or tryptophan. Expanded clones are given a class, and other clones once, few, many or no size at all.

CASSPSGTGLKTQYF	NA	TRBV7-2	TRBJ2-7
CASSLSTGGLLYF	NA	TRBV27	TRBJ2-3
CASSYQAWQETQYF	NA	TRBV6-5	TRBJ2-5
CASSPRPGAPYEQYF	NA	TRBV12-3/TRBV12-4	TRBJ2-7
CASSPGTEILYEQYF	NA	TRBV4-3	TRBJ2-7
CASSHKIGGWETQYF	NA	TRBV7-9	TRBJ2-5
CASKSLLGDEQYF	NA	TRBV12-3/TRBV12-4	TRBJ2-7
CASSLNGNEQFF	NA	TRBV5-1	TRBJ2-1
CSVVPPGGPYEQYF	NA	TRBV29-1	TRBJ2-7
CASSVGTGGGNSPLHF	NA	TRBV28	TRBJ1-6
CASSSLGNKNYGYTF	NA	TRBV3-1	TRBJ1-2
CSVVQGAGELFF	NA	TRBV29-1	TRBJ2-2
CASSETMNTEAFF	NA	TRBV19	TRBJ1-1
CASSYHDTDYEQYF	NA	TRBV6-2/TRBV6-3	TRBJ2-7
CASSPGTSTYEQYF	NA	TRBV27	TRBJ2-7
CASSLVFSGQGRGKLFF	NA	TRBV7-8	TRBJ1-4
CASSSPGLAGYNEQFF	NA	TRBV28	TRBJ2-1
CASRSIRLLAGVTNEQFF	NA	TRBV28	TRBJ2-1
CASSPGTIRYF	NA	TRBV6-6	TRBJ2-5
CASSGRQDRVDEQYF	NA	TRBV7-9	TRBJ2-7
CASGDRSHYGYTF	NA	TRBV13	TRBJ1-2
CASSRTGSQETQYF	NA	TRBV6-5	TRBJ2-5
CASSYSRGDNSPLHF	NA	TRBV6-5	TRBJ1-6
CASSIEEKPQHF	NA	TRBV19	TRBJ1-5
CASSYRDTYYNEQFF	NA	TRBV7-9	TRBJ2-1
CASSLAKAGELFF	NA	TRBV7-6	TRBJ2-2
CASSVAGVRVAGELFF	NA	TRBV14	TRBJ2-2
CASSPLQGASNAFF	NA	TRBV4-1	TRBJ1-1
CASSLEIPEQFF	NA	TRBV7-9	TRBJ2-1
CASSVLDLYSYEQYF	NA	TRBV11-2	TRBJ2-7
CASSFWDSGNTIYF	NA	TRBV7-9	TRBJ1-3
CASNPWIGQGLNTGELFF	NA	TRBV6-1	TRBJ2-2
CASSLGLPPMTGELFF	NA	TRBV7-3	TRBJ2-2
CASSRLESSGANVLTF	NA	TRBV12-3/TRBV12-4	TRBJ2-6
CARSLVPTSGGSVDTQYF	NA	TRBV5-3	TRBJ2-3
CSARDLGDSNQPQHF	NA	TRBV20-1	TRBJ1-5
CASSYDLAGAVGSYEQYF	NA	TRBV6-2/TRBV6-3	TRBJ2-7
CASSISQNTGELFF	NA	TRBV19	TRBJ2-2
CASVWDHLTDTQYF	medium-sized	TRBV23-1	TRBJ2-3
CAWSVGIGGPNTEAFF	NA	TRBV30	TRBJ1-1
CASSSPKGQQNTGELFF	medium-sized	TRBV7-6	TRBJ2-2